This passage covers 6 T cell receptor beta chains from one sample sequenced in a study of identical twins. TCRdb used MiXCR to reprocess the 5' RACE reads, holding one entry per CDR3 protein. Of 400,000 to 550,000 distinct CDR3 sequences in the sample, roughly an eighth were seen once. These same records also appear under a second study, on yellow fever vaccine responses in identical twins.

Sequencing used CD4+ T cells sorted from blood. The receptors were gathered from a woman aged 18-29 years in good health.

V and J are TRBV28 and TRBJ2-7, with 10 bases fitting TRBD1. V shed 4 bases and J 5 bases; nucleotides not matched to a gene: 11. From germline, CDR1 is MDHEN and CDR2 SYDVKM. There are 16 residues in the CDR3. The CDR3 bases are TGTGCCAGCAGTTCAACCGGGACAGGGGCGGGAAACGAGCAGTACTTC. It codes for CASSSTGTGAGNEQYF. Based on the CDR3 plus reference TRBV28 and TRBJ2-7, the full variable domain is DVKVTQSSRYLVKRTGEKVFLECVQDMDHENMFWYRQDPGLGLRLIYFSYDVKMKEKGDIPEGYSVSREKKERFSLILESASTNQTSMYLCASSSTGTGAGNEQYFGPGTRLTVT.

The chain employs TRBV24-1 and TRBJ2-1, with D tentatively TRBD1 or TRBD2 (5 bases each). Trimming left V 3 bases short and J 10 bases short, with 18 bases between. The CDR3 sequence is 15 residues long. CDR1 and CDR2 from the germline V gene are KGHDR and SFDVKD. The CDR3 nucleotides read TGTGCCACCAGTGATGGGACCTCCACCCATTCAGAGCAGTTCTTC. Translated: CATSDGTSTHSEQFF.

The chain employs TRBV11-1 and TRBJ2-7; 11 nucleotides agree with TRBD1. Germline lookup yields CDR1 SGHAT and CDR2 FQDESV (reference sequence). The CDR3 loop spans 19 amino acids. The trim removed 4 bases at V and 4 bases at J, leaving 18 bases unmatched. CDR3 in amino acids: CASSSSWGGRDRGFYEQYF. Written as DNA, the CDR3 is TGTGCCAGCAGCTCGAGTTGGGGAGGCCGGGACAGGGGGTTTTACGAGCAGTACTTC.

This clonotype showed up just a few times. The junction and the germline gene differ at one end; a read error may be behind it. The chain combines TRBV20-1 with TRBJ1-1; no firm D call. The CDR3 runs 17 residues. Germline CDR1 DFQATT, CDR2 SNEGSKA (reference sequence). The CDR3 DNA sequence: TGCTGTGCTAGAGGCGCCCGGGGAGAGAGCCTTTATACTGAAGCTTTCTTT. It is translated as CCARGARGESLYTEAFF.

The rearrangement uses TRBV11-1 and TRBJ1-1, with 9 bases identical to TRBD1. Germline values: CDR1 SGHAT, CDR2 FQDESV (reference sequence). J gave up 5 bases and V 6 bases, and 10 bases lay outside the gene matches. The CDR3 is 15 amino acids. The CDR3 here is CASRREGQGGTEAFF. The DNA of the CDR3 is TGTGCCAGCAGGCGAGAGGGACAGGGAGGGACTGAAGCTTTCTTT.

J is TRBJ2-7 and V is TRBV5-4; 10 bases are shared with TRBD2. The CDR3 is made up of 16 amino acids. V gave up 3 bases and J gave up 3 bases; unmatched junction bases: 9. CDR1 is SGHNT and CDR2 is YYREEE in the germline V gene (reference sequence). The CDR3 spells CASSSSRASGSYEQYF. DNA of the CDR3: TGTGCCAGCAGCTCCTCTCGAGCTAGCGGGAGCTACGAGCAGTACTTC.